The 12 T cell receptor beta chains given below trace back to one sample, sequenced in a study of beta chain features in type 1 diabetes. Overall study findings and caveats: Shortening of TCRB CDR3s, moderate but significant, appeared in all four CD4+ subsets of Type 1 diabetes patients.

Isolated RNA was reverse transcribed in full, so expressed TCRB transcripts were sequenced. Profiled with immunoSEQ multiplex PCR; TCRdb holds only in-frame clones, not every one. The sample consists of 100,000 to 150,000 clones, roughly 17% of them appearing once. These receptors are not linked to any known antigen. Sequencing was performed on central memory CD4+ T cells from blood. Receptor source: a man between 18 and 29 years old with type 1 diabetes.

This sequence joins TRBV4-1 and TRBJ2-3, with TRBD2 matching over 7 bases. J lost 6 bases, V lost 1 base, and 10 bases had no gene match. This CDR3 spans 16 amino acids. The germline CDR1 and CDR2 sequences are MGHRA and YSYEKL. CDR3: CASSQVGLTGRDTQYF. In nucleotides, the CDR3 is TGCGCCAGCAGCCAAGTGGGACTAACGGGGCGGGATACGCAGTATTTT.

This clone was counted ten times or more. V is TRBV2 and J is TRBJ2-1; maybe TRBD2 (5 bases). The CDR3 totals 14 residues. Germline V gene data show CDR1 as SNHLY and CDR2 as FYNNEI. V shed 8 bases and J shed 8 bases, with 19 bases lying between them. CDR3 bases: TGTGCCAGCCGAAGGGCACTAGACGTGGATGAGCAGTTCTTC. Translated, it gives CASRRALDVDEQFF.

This rearrangement joins TRBV4-3 to TRBJ1-5; maybe TRBD1 (6 bases). This CDR3 is 19 amino acids long. The germline V gene encodes CDR1 LGHNA and CDR2 YSLEER. Trimming stripped 1 base from V and 0 bases from J, with 19 bases between. DNA of the CDR3: TGCGCCAGCAGCCAAGTTCGAGGGAGCGGGGGGCTTAGCAATCAGCCCCAGCATTTT. This translates into CASSQVRGSGGLSNQPQHF.

In its sample, this clone was seen many times. The genes are TRBV7-9 and TRBJ1-1, with D possibly matching TRBD1 (5 bases). The CDR3 contains 13 residues. The V and J ends lost 5 bases and 2 bases respectively, with 9 bases between them. From germline, CDR1 is SEHNR and CDR2 FQNEAQ (reference sequence). DNA of the CDR3: TGTGCCAGCAGCCCCGGGGGAAACACTGAAGCTTTCTTT. It codes for CASSPGGNTEAFF.

In its sample, this clone is medium-sized. Other DNA sequences within the sample encode an identical CDR3. The chain couples TRBV29-1 to TRBJ2-4; tentatively, D is TRBD1 or TRBD2 (5 bases each). In germline, CDR1 is SQVTM, CDR2 ANQGSEA. The CDR3 consists of 16 residues. The ends were cut back, 4 bases at V and 2 bases at J, with 18 bases in the middle. In nucleotides, the CDR3 is TGCAGCGTTGGCCCCGGCTGGGGGATGACCAAAAACATTCAGTACTTC. Its protein product is CSVGPGWGMTKNIQYF.

The chain combines TRBV20-1 with TRBJ2-1, with D unresolved. The CDR3 has 11 amino acids. Per germline, CDR1 DFQATT and CDR2 SNEGSKA (reference sequence). V was shortened by 7 bases and J by 8 bases, with 12 bases between the two germline ends. CDR3 nucleotides: TGCAGTGAAAAACCCCACGATGAGCAGTTCTTC. Protein: CSEKPHDEQFF.

This clone came up many times. The V gene is TRBV6-1, the J gene TRBJ2-7; perhaps TRBD1 as D (5 bases). The germline V gene has CDR1 MNHNS and CDR2 SASEGT. Trimming pared 7 bases from V and 1 base from J, leaving 17 bases between. The CDR3 consists of 15 residues. The CDR3 is CASNEKGRGSYEQYF. The CDR3 DNA reads TGTGCCAGCAACGAAAAGGGTAGGGGTTCCTACGAGCAGTACTTC.

The sample holds a few counts of this clone. The V gene is TRBV9, the J gene TRBJ2-5; D might be TRBD1 (6 bases). Germline values: CDR1 SGDLS, CDR2 YYNGEE. The CDR3 is made up of 14 amino acids. V lost 0 bases and J 2 bases, leaving 8 bases between the germline ends. The chain's CDR3 is CASSVGTAQETQYF. Written as DNA, the CDR3 is TGTGCCAGCAGCGTAGGGACAGCACAAGAGACCCAGTACTTC.

The chain recombines TRBV14 with TRBJ2-3, with TRBD1 as a possible D gene (6 bases). The ends were cut back, 2 bases at V and 6 bases at J, with 9 bases in the middle. The germline V gene has CDR1 SGHDN and CDR2 FVKESK. There are 13 residues in the CDR3. The CDR3 reads CASSQNGGDTQYF. The CDR3 coding sequence is TGTGCCAGCAGCCAAAATGGGGGCGATACGCAGTATTTT.

This clone turned up a few times. The chain uses TRBV27 and TRBJ2-3; tentatively, D is TRBD1 (5 bases). Germline V gene lookup returns CDR1 MNHEY and CDR2 SMNVEV (reference sequence). The CDR3 runs 15 residues. V was pared by 5 bases and J by 4 bases, with 16 bases between. In DNA, the CDR3 is TGTGCCAGCAGTCCTAAAGGGGCAGATCCAGATACGCAGTATTTT. Translation: CASSPKGADPDTQYF.

This clone appeared a few times. Other DNA sequences within the sample encode an identical CDR3. This chain uses TRBV5-1 with TRBJ2-5; no reliable D call. Germline CDR1 and CDR2: SGHRS and YFSETQ. The CDR3 loop spans 11 amino acids. V was pared by 6 bases and J by 2 bases, with 5 bases between. CDR3 in amino acids: CASTLQETQYF. The CDR3 nucleotides read TGCGCCAGCACCTTACAAGAGACCCAGTACTTC.

This clone occurred a few times. A much larger clone differs by one base, so this may be a read error. V gene TRBV7-9 combines with J gene TRBJ2-3; TRBD2 aligns across 8 bases. The CDR3 totals 15 residues. The junction had 3 bases not matched to a gene; V was cut back by 2 bases and J by 2 bases. Germline CDR1 is SEHNR and CDR2 is FQNEAQ (reference sequence). CDR3 sequence (DNA): TGTGCCAGCAGCTTAAGGCGGGAGGACACAGATACGCAGTATTTT. It translates to CASSLRREDTDTQYF.